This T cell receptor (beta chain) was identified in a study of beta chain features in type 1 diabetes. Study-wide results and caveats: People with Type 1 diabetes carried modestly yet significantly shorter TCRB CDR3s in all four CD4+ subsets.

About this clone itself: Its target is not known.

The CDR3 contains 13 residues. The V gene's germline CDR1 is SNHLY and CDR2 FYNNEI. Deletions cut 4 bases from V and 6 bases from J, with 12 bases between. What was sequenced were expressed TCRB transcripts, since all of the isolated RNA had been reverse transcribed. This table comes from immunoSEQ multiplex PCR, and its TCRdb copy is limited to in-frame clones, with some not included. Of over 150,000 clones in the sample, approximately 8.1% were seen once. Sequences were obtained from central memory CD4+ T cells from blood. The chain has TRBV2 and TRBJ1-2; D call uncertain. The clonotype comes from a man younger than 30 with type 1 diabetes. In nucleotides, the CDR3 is TGTGCCAGCAGTGGCGGGGAGTTGGATGGCTACACCTTC. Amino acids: CASSGGELDGYTF.